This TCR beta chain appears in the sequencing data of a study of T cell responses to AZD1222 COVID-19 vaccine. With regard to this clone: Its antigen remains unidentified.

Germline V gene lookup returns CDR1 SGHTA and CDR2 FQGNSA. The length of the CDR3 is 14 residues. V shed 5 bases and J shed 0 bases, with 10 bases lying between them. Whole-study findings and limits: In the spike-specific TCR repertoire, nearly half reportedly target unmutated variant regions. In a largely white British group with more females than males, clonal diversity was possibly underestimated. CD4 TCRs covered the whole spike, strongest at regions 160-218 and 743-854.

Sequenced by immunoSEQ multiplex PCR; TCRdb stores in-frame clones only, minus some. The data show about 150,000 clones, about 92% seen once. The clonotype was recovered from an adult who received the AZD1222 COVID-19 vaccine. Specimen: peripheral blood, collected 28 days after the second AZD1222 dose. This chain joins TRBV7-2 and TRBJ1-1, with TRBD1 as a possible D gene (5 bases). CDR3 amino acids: CASSPAGVNTEAFF. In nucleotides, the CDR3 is TGTGCCAGCAGCCCGGCGGGGGTGAACACTGAAGCTTTCTTT.